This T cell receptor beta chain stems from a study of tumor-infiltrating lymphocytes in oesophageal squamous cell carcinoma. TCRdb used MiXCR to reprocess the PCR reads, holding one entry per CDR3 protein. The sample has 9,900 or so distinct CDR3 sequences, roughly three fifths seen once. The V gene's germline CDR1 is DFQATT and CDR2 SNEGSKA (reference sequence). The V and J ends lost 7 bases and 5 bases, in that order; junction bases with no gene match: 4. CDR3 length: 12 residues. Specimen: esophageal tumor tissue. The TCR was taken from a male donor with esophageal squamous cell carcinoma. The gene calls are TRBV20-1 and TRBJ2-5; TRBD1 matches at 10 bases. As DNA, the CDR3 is TGCAGTGGGGAGGACAGGGGGGAGACCCAGTACTTC. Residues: CSGEDRGETQYF.